The 6 T cell receptor beta chains reported below all come from one sample, sequenced in a study of CD8 T cells in ankylosing spondylitis. TCRdb re-analysed the 5' RACE reads in MiXCR, keeping a single row per CDR3 protein. The sample comprises fewer than 750,000 distinct CDR3 sequences, roughly 19% of which are singletons, and under 20% rests with the top ten. Study-level findings and limits: In ankylosing spondylitis blood, a motif of eight highly homologous TCR beta variants appeared characteristic.

These receptors are not linked to any known antigen. The source material was blood, either unsorted or a sorted T cell fraction (not recorded which). The receptors derive from a male donor with ankylosing spondylitis.

In this sample, this clonotype turned up a few times. The chain carries TRBV18 and TRBJ2-5, with D uncertain. The CDR3 consists of 14 residues. Between the trimmed V and J ends, which lost 3 bases and 2 bases, there was a span of 10 bases. The germline gives CDR1 KGHSH, CDR2 LQKENI. The CDR3 protein is CASSPWQEQETQYF. CDR3 nucleotides: TGTGCCAGCTCACCGTGGCAGGAGCAAGAGACCCAGTACTTC.

This rearrangement joins TRBV9 to TRBJ2-5; 10 bases are a match to TRBD1. The length of the CDR3 is 18 residues. CDR1 and CDR2 from the germline V gene are SGDLS and YYNGEE. J gave up 1 base and V 0 bases, and 9 bases lay outside the gene matches. Here the CDR3 DNA reads TGTGCCAGCAGCGTAGGGCCGGGACAGGGGATCCCCCAAGAGACCCAGTACTTC. Translated, it gives CASSVGPGQGIPQETQYF.

This clonotype was seen many times. The J gene is TRBJ1-5, the V gene TRBV12-3 or TRBV12-4; no definite D call. The CDR3 is 12 residues long. V shed 7 bases and J shed 7 bases, with 11 bases lying between them. CDR3 sequence (DNA): TGTGCCAGCACCAACCCGGGCCAGCCCCAGCATTTT. Its translation is CASTNPGQPQHF.

This clonotype came up a few times. This sequence joins TRBV4-3 and TRBJ2-3, with 8 nucleotides matching TRBD2. V lost 0 bases and J lost 5; bases outside the gene matches: 7. The V gene's germline CDR1 is LGHNA and CDR2 YSLEER. CDR3 length: 16 amino acids. The CDR3 spells CASSQDWSTSGDTQYF. The DNA of the CDR3 is TGCGCCAGCAGCCAAGATTGGTCCACTAGCGGAGATACGCAGTATTTT.

This clonotype occurred a few times. This sequence joins TRBV6-2 or TRBV6-3 and TRBJ2-5; 7 bases agree with TRBD2. The CDR3 has 15 residues. V shed 2 bases, J shed 0 bases, and the junction held 3 bases outside the gene matches. Looked up from germline, CDR1 is MNHEY and CDR2 is SVGEGT. CDR3: CASSYRAGDQETQYF. CDR3 DNA sequence: TGTGCCAGCAGTTACCGCGCGGGAGACCAAGAGACCCAGTACTTC.

This clonotype has at least ten counts. The chain links TRBV28 to TRBJ1-1, with D perhaps matching TRBD1 (5 bases). CDR1 and CDR2 (germline): MDHEN, SYDVKM. This CDR3 is built from 16 residues. V was pared by 5 bases and J by 0 bases, with 16 bases between. The CDR3 here is CASSPPTAGVNTEAFF. In DNA form, the CDR3 reads TGTGCCAGCAGTCCGCCGACCGCGGGGGTGAACACTGAAGCTTTCTTT. Full variable domain (missing parts from reference TRBV28 and TRBJ1-1): DVKVTQSSRYLVKRTGEKVFLECVQDMDHENMFWYRQDPGLGLRLIYFSYDVKMKEKGDIPEGYSVSREKKERFSLILESASTNQTSMYLCASSPPTAGVNTEAFFGQGTRLTVV.